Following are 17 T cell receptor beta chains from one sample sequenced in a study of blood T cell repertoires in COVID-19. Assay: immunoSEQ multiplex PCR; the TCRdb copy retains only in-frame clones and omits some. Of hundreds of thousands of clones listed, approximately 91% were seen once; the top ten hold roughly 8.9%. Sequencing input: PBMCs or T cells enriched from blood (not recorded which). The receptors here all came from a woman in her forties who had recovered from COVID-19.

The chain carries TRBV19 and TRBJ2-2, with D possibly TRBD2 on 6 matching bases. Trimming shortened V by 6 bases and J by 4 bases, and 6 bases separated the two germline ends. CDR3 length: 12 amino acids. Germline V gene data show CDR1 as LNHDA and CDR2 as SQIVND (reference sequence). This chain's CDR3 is CASRGGTGELFF. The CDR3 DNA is TGTGCCAGTAGGGGGGGCACCGGGGAGCTGTTTTTT.

This chain's CDR3 is CASRVHRDTSAEQYF. CDR3 DNA sequence: TGTGCCAGCAGGGTCCACCGGGACACATCTGCCGAGCAGTACTTC. The rearrangement joins TRBV6-5 to TRBJ2-7, with TRBD1 as a possible D gene (6 bases). This CDR3 is built from 15 residues. V was cut by 6 bases and J by 6 bases, with 21 bases left in between. From germline, CDR1 is MNHEY and CDR2 SVGAGI.

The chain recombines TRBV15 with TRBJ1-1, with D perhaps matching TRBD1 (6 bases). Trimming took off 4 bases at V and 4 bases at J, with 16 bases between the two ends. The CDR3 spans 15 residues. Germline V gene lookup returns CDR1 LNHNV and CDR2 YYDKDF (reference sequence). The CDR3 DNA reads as TGTGCCACCAGCAAGGGGGGGAAGTCGGCCACTGAAGCTTTCTTT. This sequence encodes CATSKGGKSATEAFF. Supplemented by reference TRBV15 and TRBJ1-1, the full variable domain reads DAMVIQNPRYQVTQFGKPVTLSCSQTLNHNVMYWYQQKSSQAPKLLFHYYDKDFNNEADTPDNFQSRRPNTSFCFLDIRSPGLGDTAMYLCATSKGGKSATEAFFGQGTRLTVV.

CDR3: CASSRPLPGAGTGELFF. The CDR3 DNA reads as TGTGCCAGCAGCCGGCCCCTACCGGGAGCGGGCACCGGGGAGCTGTTTTTT. The chain has TRBV7-9 and TRBJ2-2, with D possibly TRBD2 on 6 matching bases. CDR1 is SEHNR, CDR2 FQNEAQ, per germline (reference sequence). The CDR3 is 17 residues long. The V gene lost 5 bases and the J gene lost 4 bases, with 20 bases spanning the gap. The complete variable domain, with remaining parts taken from reference TRBV7-9 and TRBJ2-2, reads DTGVSQNPRHKITKRGQNVTFRCDPISEHNRLYWYRQTLGQGPEFLTYFQNEAQLEKSRLLSDRFSAERPKGSFSTLEIQRTEQGDSAMYLCASSRPLPGAGTGELFFGEGSRLTVL.

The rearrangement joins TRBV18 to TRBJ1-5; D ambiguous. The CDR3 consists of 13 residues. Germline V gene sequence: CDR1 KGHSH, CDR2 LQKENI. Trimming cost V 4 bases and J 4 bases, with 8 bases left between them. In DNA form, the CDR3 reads TGTGCCAGCTCACAAGAGCCGAATCAGCCCCAGCATTTT. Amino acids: CASSQEPNQPQHF.

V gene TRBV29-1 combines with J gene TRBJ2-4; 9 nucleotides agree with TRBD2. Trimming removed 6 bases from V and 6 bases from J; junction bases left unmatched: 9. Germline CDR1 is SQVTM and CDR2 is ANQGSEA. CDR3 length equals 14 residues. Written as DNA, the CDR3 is TGCAGCGTACTTAGCGGGAGAGAAGGAAACATTCAGTACTTC. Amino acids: CSVLSGREGNIQYF.

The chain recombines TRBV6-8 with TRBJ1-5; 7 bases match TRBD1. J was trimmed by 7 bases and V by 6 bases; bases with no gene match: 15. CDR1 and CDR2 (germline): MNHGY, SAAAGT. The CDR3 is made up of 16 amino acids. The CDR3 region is CASSHRPGGLGQPQHF. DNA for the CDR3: TGTGCCAGCAGCCACCGCCCAGGGGGTTTAGGACAGCCCCAGCATTTT.

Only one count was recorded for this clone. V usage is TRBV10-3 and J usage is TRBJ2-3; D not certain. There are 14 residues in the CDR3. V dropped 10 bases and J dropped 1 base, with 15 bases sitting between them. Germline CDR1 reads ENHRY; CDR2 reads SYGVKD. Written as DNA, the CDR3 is TGTGCCACCCAAGACCCTGAGGGCACAGATACGCAGTATTTT. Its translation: CATQDPEGTDTQYF.

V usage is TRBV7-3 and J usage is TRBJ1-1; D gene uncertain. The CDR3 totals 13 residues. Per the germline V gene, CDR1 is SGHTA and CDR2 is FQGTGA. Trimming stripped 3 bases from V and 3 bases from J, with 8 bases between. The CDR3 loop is CASSLSRDTEAFF. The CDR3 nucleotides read TGTGCCAGCAGCTTGAGCCGGGACACTGAAGCTTTCTTT.

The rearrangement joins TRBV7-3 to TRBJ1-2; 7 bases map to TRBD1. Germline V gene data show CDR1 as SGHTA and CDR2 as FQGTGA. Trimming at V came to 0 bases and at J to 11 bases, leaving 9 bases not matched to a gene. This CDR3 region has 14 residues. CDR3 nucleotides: TGTGCCAGCAGCTTAACCCCCGGTGCAGGGGGGTACACCTTC. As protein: CASSLTPGAGGYTF.

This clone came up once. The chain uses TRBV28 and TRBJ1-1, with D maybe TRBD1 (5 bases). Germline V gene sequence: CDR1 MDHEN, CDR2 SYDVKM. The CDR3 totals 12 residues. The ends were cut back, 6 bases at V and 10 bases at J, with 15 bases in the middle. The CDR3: CASRHQGIGAFF. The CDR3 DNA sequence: TGTGCCAGCAGGCACCAGGGAATCGGAGCTTTCTTT.

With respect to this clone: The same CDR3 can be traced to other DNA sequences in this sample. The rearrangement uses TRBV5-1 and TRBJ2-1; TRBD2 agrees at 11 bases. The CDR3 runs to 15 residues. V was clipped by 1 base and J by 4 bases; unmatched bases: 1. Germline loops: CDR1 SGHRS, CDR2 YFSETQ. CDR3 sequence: CASSLLAGGYNEQFF. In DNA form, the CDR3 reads TGCGCCAGCAGCTTGCTAGCGGGGGGTTACAATGAGCAGTTCTTC.

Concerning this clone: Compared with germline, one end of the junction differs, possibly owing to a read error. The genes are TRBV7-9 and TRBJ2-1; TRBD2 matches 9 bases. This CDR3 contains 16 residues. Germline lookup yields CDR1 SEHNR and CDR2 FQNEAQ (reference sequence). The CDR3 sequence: CASILIGFSGSDEQFF. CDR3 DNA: TGTGCCAGCATCTTAATAGGGTTTAGCGGGAGTGATGAGCAGTTCTTC.

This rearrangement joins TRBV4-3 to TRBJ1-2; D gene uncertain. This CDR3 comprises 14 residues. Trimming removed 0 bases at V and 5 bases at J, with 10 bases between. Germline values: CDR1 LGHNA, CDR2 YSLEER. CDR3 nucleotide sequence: TGCGCCAGCAGCCAAGATTTTGGAGGATATGGCTACACCTTC. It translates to CASSQDFGGYGYTF.

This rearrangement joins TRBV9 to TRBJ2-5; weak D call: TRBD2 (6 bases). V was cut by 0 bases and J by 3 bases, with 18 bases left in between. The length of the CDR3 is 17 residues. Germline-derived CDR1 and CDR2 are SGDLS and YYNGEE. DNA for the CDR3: TGTGCCAGCAGCGTAGGGGGCCACCGGGACTTCAAAGAGACCCAGTACTTC. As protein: CASSVGGHRDFKETQYF.

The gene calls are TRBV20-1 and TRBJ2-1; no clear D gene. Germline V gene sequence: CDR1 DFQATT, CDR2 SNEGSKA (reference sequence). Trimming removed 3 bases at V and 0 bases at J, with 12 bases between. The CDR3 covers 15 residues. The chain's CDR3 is CSASLDLSSYNEQFF. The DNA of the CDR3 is TGCAGTGCTAGTCTCGATCTTAGCTCCTACAATGAGCAGTTCTTC.

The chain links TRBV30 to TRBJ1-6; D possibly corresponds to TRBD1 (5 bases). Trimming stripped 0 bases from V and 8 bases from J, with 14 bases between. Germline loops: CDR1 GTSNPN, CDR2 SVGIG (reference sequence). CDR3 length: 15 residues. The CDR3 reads CAWSVQAGSYSPLHF. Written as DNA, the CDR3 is TGTGCCTGGAGTGTACAGGCAGGGTCGTATTCACCCCTCCACTTT.